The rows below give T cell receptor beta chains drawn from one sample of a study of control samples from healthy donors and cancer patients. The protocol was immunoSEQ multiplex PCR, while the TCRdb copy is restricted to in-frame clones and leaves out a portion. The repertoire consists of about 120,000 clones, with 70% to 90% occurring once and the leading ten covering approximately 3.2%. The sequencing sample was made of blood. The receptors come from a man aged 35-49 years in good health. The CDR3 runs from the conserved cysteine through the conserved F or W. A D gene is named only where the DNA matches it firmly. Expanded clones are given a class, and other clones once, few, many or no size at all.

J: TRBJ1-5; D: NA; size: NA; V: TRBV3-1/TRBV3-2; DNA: TGTGCCAGCAGCCAAGGATGGGAGACGGTGAATCAGCCCCAGCATTTT; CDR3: CASSQGWETVNQPQHF
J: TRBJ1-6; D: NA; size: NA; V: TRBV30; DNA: TGTGCCTGGAGTGTGGGGCCCGTTAATTCACCCCTCCACTTT; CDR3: CAWSVGPVNSPLHF
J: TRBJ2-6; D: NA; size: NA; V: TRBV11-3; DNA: TGTGCCAGCTGTTCCCAGGGCCTAAGCTCTGGGGCCAACGTCCTGACTTTC; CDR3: CASCSQGLSSGANVLTF
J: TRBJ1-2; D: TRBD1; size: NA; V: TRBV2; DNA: TGTGCCAGTCACAGGGGCACAGGCGAGGGCACCTTC; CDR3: CASHRGTGEGTF
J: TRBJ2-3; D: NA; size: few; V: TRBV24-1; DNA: TGTGCCACCAGTGATCGAGGGCAGGCATATACAGATACGCAGTATTTT; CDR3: CATSDRGQAYTDTQYF
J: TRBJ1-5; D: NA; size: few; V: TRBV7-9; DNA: TGTGCCAGCAGCACCTGGGTGGAAGGGGCAGGACAGCCCCAGCATTTT; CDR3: CASSTWVEGAGQPQHF
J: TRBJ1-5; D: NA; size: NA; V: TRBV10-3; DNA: TGTGCCATCAGTAGAACAGGTAGCAATCAGCCCCAGCATTTT; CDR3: CAISRTGSNQPQHF
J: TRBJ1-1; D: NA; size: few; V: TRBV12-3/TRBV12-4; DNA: TGTGCCAGCAGTTCGCAGCGGTACACTGAAGCTTTCTTT; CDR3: CASSSQRYTEAFF
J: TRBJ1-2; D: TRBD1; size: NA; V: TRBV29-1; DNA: TGCAGCGTTCGGCAGGGGGCTGGCTACACCTTC; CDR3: CSVRQGAGYTF
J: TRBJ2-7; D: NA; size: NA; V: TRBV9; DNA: TGTGCCAGCAGCGTAGATGCAGGGGTTGGCTACGAGCAGTACTTC; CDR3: CASSVDAGVGYEQYF
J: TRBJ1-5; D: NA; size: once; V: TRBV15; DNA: TGTGCCACCAGCAGAGATCGAACGATTTATAGCAATCAGCCCCAGCATTTT; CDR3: CATSRDRTIYSNQPQHF
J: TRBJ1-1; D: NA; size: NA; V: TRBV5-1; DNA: TGCGCCAGCAGTTGGGGGATGACTGAAGCTTTCTTT; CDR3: CASSWGMTEAFF
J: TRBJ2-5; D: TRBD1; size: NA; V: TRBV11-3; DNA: TGTGCCAGCAGCCCCGCAGGGGGCGATTGGGAGACCCAGTACTTC; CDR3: CASSPAGGDWETQYF
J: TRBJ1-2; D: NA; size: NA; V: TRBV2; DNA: TGTGCCAGCAGTGAAGGCCAGTCGGGGGCGACGTATGGCTACACCTTC; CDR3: CASSEGQSGATYGYTF
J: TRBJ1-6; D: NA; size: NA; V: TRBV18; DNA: TGTGCCAGCTCACCAAGGAGCGCAGGGGTTGTGGATTCACCCCTCCACTTT; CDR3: CASSPRSAGVVDSPLHF
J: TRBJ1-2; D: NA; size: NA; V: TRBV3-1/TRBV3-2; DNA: TGTGCCAGCAGCCTGAGGGGGTCGAACTATGGCTACACCTTC; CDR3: CASSLRGSNYGYTF
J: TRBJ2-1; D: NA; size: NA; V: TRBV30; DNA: TGTGCCTGGAGTGTTTTTAGGGGGTACGGTGAGCAGTTCTTC; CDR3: CAWSVFRGYGEQFF
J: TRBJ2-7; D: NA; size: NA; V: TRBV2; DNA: TGTGCCAGCACCCCGTGGGGGAACACCGGCTACGAGCAGTACTTC; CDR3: CASTPWGNTGYEQYF
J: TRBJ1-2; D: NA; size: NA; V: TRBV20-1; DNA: TGCAGTGCAGGGGAAGGCTATGGCTACACCTTC; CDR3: CSAGEGYGYTF
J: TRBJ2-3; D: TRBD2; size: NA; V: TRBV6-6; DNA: TGTGCCACGGCACAAGCGGGGTGGTCAGATACGCAGTATTTT; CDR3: CATAQAGWSDTQYF
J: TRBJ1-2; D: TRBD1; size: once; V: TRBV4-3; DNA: TGCGCCAGCAGCCATTCCCGGGACAGGGGGCCTAACTATGGCTACACCTTC; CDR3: CASSHSRDRGPNYGYTF
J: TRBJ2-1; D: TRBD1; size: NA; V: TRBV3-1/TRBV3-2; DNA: TGTGCCAGCAGCCAAGGGTACAGGGGGCGTGAGCAGTTCTTC; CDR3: CASSQGYRGREQFF
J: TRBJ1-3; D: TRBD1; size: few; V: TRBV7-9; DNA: TGTGCCAGCAGCCCCGGGACAGGTATCGGAAACACCATATATTTT; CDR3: CASSPGTGIGNTIYF
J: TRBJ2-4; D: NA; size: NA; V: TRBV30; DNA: TGTGCCTGGAGTCCGAGAAGGTCGGCCTACTACGCCAAAAACATTCAGTACTTC; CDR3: CAWSPRRSAYYAKNIQYF
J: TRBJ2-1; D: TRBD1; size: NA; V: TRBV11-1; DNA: TGTGCCAGCGGGACAGGGTTCGCAAATGAGCAGTTCTTC; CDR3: CASGTGFANEQFF
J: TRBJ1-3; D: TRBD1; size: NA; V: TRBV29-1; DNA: TGCAGCGTTGCTGGGACAGGGGTTACTGGAAACACCATATATTTT; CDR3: CSVAGTGVTGNTIYF
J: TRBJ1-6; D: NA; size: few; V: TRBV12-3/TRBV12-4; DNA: TGTGCCAGCAGAGGGACAAATTCACCCCTCCACTTT; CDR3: CASRGTNSPLHF
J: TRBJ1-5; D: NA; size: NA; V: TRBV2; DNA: TGTGCCAGCAGTGAAAGAAGTCGACGATCCCAGCATTTT; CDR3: CASSERSRRSQHF
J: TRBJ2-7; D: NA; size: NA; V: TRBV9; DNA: TGTGCCAGCAGCCCCGCCCGGGCTAGCTCCTACGAGCAGTACTTC; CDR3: CASSPARASSYEQYF
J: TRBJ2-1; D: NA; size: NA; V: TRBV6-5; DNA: TGTGCCAGCAGTTTCGGGTCAAGCTCCTACAATGAGCAGTTCTTC; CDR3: CASSFGSSSYNEQFF
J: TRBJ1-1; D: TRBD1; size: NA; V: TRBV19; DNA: TGTGCCAGTAGTCCCGGGACAGGGGTGACTGAAGCTTTCTTT; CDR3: CASSPGTGVTEAFF
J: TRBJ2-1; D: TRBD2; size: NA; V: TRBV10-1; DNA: TGCGCCAGCAGTGAGTGGACTAGCGGGGGAGCAAGTAGGGAGCAGTTCTTC; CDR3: CASSEWTSGGASREQFF
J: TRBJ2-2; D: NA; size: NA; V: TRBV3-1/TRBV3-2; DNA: TGTGCCAGCAGCATCTTCTGGCGGAGCACCGGGGAGCTGTTTTTT; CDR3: CASSIFWRSTGELFF
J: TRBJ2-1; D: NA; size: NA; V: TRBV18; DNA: TGTGCCAGCTCACCAGAGACCTACAATGAGCAGTTCTTC; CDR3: CASSPETYNEQFF
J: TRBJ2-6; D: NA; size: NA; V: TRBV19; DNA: TGTGCCAGTAGTATTAAGATACCCTCTGGGGCCAACGTCCTGACTTTC; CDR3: CASSIKIPSGANVLTF
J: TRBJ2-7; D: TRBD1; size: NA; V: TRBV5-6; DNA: TGTGCCAGCAGCTTCCGACAGGGGTTCTCCTACGAGCAGTACTTC; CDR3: CASSFRQGFSYEQYF
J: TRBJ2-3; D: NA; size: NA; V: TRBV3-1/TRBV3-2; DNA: TGTGCCAGCAGCCCCGGGGGATCAGATACGCAGTATTTT; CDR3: CASSPGGSDTQYF
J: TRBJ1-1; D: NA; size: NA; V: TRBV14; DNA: TGTGCCAGCAGCCAAGGAGGAACACTACCTCTGGAAGCTTTCTTT; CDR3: CASSQGGTLPLEAFF
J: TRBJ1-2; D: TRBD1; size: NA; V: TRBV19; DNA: TGTGCCAGTAGTATCCGGGACAGGGGCTATGGCTACACCTTC; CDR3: CASSIRDRGYGYTF
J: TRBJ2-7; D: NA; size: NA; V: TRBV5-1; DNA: TGCGCCAGCAGCTCCCTGACCTACTCCTACGAGCAGTACTTC; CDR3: CASSSLTYSYEQYF
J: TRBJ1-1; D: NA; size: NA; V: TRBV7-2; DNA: TGTGCCAGCAGCTTGAGAGGCTGGAACACTGAAGCTTTCTTT; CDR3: CASSLRGWNTEAFF